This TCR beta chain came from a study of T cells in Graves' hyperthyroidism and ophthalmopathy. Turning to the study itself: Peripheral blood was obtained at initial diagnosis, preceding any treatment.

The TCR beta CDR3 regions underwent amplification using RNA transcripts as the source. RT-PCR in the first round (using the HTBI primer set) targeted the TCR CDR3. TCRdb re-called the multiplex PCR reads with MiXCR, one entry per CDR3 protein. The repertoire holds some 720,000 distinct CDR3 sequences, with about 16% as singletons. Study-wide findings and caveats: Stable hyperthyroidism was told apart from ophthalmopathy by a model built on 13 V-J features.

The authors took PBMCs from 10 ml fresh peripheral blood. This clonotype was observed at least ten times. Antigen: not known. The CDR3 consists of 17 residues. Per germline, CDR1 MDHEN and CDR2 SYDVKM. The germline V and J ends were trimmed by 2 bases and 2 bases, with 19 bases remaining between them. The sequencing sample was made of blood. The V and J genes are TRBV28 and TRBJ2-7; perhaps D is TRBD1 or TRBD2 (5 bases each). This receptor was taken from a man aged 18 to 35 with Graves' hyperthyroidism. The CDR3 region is CASSLVNTGPGTYEQYF. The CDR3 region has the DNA TGTGCCAGCAGTTTAGTTAATACAGGCCCGGGGACCTACGAGCAGTACTTC.